What follows are 9 T cell receptor beta chains derived from one specimen sequenced in a study of blood T cell repertoires in COVID-19 (dated by TCRdb to 2018 to 2021). The library was obtained by the immunoSEQ multiplex PCR assay. Sourced from immuneACCESS, this table was stored by TCRdb with only in-frame sequences that have V and J called. A share of the clones is absent; for the studies checked, an unresolved V gene accounts for under half, and the remainder has no known explanation. The sample table records 120,000 to 150,000 clones; more than 70% of these occur just once. About 2.3% of the sample is held by the ten biggest clonotypes. The material sequenced was peripheral blood. Receptors originate from a human donor in a cohort sampled during active COVID-19.

This clone was detected only once. The chain recombines TRBV29-1 with TRBJ2-3, with 9 bases identical to TRBD1. CDR3 size: 16 residues. Per germline, CDR1 SQVTM and CDR2 ANQGSEA. The trim removed 3 bases at V and 1 base at J, leaving 8 bases unmatched. The CDR3, as DNA: TGCAGCGTTGAGTCGGGACAGGGCTGGGGCACAGATACGCAGTATTTT. This gives the protein CSVESGQGWGTDTQYF.

The rearrangement uses TRBV2 and TRBJ1-4; TRBD1 matches at 10 bases. Germline V CDR1 and CDR2: SNHLY, FYNNEI. V was pared by 8 bases and J by 8 bases, with 5 bases of the junction left unmatched. The CDR3 spans 13 residues. The CDR3 protein is CASLGTGVEKLFF. The CDR3 DNA sequence: TGTGCCAGCCTGGGGACAGGGGTGGAAAAACTGTTTTTT.

The chain joins TRBV27 to TRBJ2-3; 8 nucleotides agree with TRBD2. J was trimmed by 3 bases and V by 6 bases; bases with no gene match: 5. The CDR3 sequence is 14 residues long. Looked up from germline, CDR1 is MNHEY and CDR2 is SMNVEV (reference sequence). The DNA for the CDR3 is TGTGCCAGCAGGCGACTAGCGACGACAGATACGCAGTATTTT. This codes for CASRRLATTDTQYF.

Only one count was recorded for this clone. The chain joins TRBV9 to TRBJ1-2; TRBD1 matches 9 bases. The CDR3 consists of 15 residues. Germline CDR1 reads SGDLS; CDR2 reads YYNGEE. J was trimmed by 3 bases and V by 4 bases; bases with no gene match: 7. The CDR3 loop is CASSPRTGAYYGYTF. In DNA, the CDR3 is TGTGCCAGCAGCCCCCGGACAGGGGCTTACTATGGCTACACCTTC.

The chain is built from TRBV15 and TRBJ1-5, with 7 bases matching TRBD1. V dropped 1 base and J dropped 6; count of bases not matched to a gene: 9. The CDR3 contains 16 residues. The V gene's germline CDR1 is LNHNV and CDR2 YYDKDF (reference sequence). The CDR3 reads CATSRAAGGGGQPQHF. The CDR3 nucleotides read TGTGCCACCAGCAGAGCGGCAGGGGGTGGGGGTCAGCCCCAGCATTTT.

CDR3 sequence reads: CATSRLGQGYTEAFF. The CDR3 region has the DNA TGTGCCACCAGCAGATTGGGACAGGGGTACACTGAAGCTTTCTTT. The J gene is TRBJ1-1, the V gene TRBV15; the match to TRBD1 covers 10 bases. Per germline, CDR1 LNHNV and CDR2 YYDKDF (reference sequence). With 2 bases clipped from V and 3 bases from J, the junction kept 3 bases outside the gene matches. The CDR3 consists of 15 residues.

The genes are TRBV2 and TRBJ1-1; TRBD1 aligns across 7 bases. Germline values: CDR1 SNHLY, CDR2 FYNNEI. CDR3 length: 17 amino acids. V lost 9 bases to trimming and J lost 1 base; unmatched junction nucleotides: 17. The CDR3 DNA reads as TGTGCCAGAACCCCTAGGACAGGTTCGGTTAGGAACACTGAAGCTTTCTTT. It is translated as CARTPRTGSVRNTEAFF.

This chain links TRBV19 with TRBJ2-3; TRBD2 is a possible D gene (5 bases). CDR1 is LNHDA and CDR2 is SQIVND in the germline V gene (reference sequence). CDR3 length: 14 amino acids. The V end lost 3 bases, the J end lost 6 bases, and 13 bases lay between the germline ends. The CDR3 DNA reads TGTGCCAGTAGTATTGGAGGCCCCGGGGATACGCAGTATTTT. Translated: CASSIGGPGDTQYF. The variable domain in full, with the rest retrieved from reference TRBV19 and TRBJ2-3, is DGGITQSPKYLFRKEGQNVTLSCEQNLNHDAMYWYRQDPGQGLRLIYYSQIVNDFQKGDIAEGYSVSREKKESFPLTVTSAQKNPTAFYLCASSIGGPGDTQYFGPGTRLTVL.

This rearrangement joins TRBV7-8 to TRBJ1-2, with 10 positions matching TRBD1. The V gene end was trimmed by 0 bases and the J gene end by 3 bases; junction bases not matched to a gene: 7. CDR3 length: 17 amino acids. Germline V gene data show CDR1 as SGHVS and CDR2 as FQNEAQ. CDR3 amino acids: CASSLATGTGAYYGYTF. The CDR3 DNA reads as TGTGCCAGCAGCTTAGCAACTGGGACAGGGGCATACTATGGCTACACCTTC.